The 19 T cell receptor beta chains below were found in one sample sequenced in a study of Graves' ophthalmopathy and Graves' hyperthyroidism (dated by TCRdb to 2017 to 2018). Instrument used: Illumina HiSeq 2000. For repertoire sequencing, the TCR beta CDR3 regions were amplified from RNA transcripts. The first round of RT-PCR was done with HTBI primers and the Qiagen OneStep RT-PCR kit, and was followed by a second round of multiplex PCR, then size selection and purification. TCRdb reran the public reads through fastp at Q25 and MiXCR, keeping productive beta chains. Each record represents a unique CDR3 protein, reported with the most common genes and DNA among its rows. This sample comprises 300,000 to 400,000 distinct CDR3 sequences, about 17% of them detected only once. The leading ten clones occupy over 9% of the sample. Sequenced input: peripheral blood. The receptors come from an adult man with Graves' ophthalmopathy.

The chain links TRBV12-3 or TRBV12-4 to TRBJ2-7; 9 bases align to TRBD1. The CDR3 is 15 amino acids. The V segment lost 5 bases and the J segment 4 bases; nucleotides outside the gene matches: 9. CDR3 loop: CASSHTGGAWYEQYF. DNA of the CDR3: TGTGCCAGCAGTCATACAGGGGGCGCTTGGTACGAGCAGTACTTC.

This clonotype was seen ten or more times. This chain connects TRBV6-2 or TRBV6-3 to TRBJ1-5; 9 nucleotides agree with TRBD1. Germline assignment: CDR1 MNHEY and CDR2 SVGEGT. The V and J ends lost 6 bases and 4 bases, in that order; junction bases with no gene match: 10. The CDR3 runs 16 residues. As DNA, the CDR3 is TGTGCCAGCAGCGCATCCGGGACAGGGATTAATCAGCCCCAGCATTTT. Translated, it gives CASSASGTGINQPQHF.

This clonotype was seen ten or more times. This chain connects TRBV6-5 to TRBJ1-5; D is perhaps TRBD1 (6 bases). Germline-derived CDR1 and CDR2 are MNHEY and SVGAGI. V lost 5 bases and J 7 bases, leaving 12 bases between the germline ends. The CDR3 is 13 amino acids. In nucleotides, the CDR3 is TGTGCCAGCAGTAACAGGGTGGGCCAGCCCCAGCATTTT. Amino acids: CASSNRVGQPQHF.

This clonotype appeared many times. This rearrangement joins TRBV28 to TRBJ1-2; no clear D gene. Trimming took off 2 bases at V and 6 bases at J, with 10 bases between the two ends. Germline lookup yields CDR1 MDHEN and CDR2 SYDVKM. The length of the CDR3 is 13 residues. The CDR3 DNA is TGTGCCAGCAGTTTACGGGCTTTCGATGGCTACACCTTC. It specifies CASSLRAFDGYTF.

Ten or more counts support this clonotype. The J gene is TRBJ1-1, the V gene TRBV5-1; weak D call: TRBD1 (5 bases). The CDR3 sequence is 14 residues long. V was cut by 5 bases and J by 10 bases, with 21 bases left in between. Germline values: CDR1 SGHRS, CDR2 YFSETQ. The CDR3 nucleotides are TGCGCCAGCAGAAATGGGACTTTCCCGTCGCCAGCTTTCTTT. Protein product: CASRNGTFPSPAFF.

The chain recombines TRBV20-1 with TRBJ1-6; tentative D call: TRBD1 (6 bases). The germline gives CDR1 DFQATT, CDR2 SNEGSKA (reference sequence). V was trimmed by 1 base and J by 7 bases, leaving 17 bases between them. The CDR3 length is 16 residues. DNA for the CDR3: TGCAGTGCTAGAGCCCCCGGACAGAACCTGAATTCACCCCTCCACTTT. The encoded protein is CSARAPGQNLNSPLHF.

Ten or more counts support this clonotype. The CDR3 reads CASSFHGPQTTYNSPLHF. The CDR3 DNA sequence: TGTGCCAGCAGTTTCCACGGACCGCAAACCACCTATAATTCACCCCTCCACTTT. The chain employs TRBV6-5 and TRBJ1-6; no reliable D call. Trimming removed 4 bases from V and 2 bases from J, with 18 bases in between. The CDR3 runs to 18 residues. The germline V gene encodes CDR1 MNHEY and CDR2 SVGAGI.

Only a few counts were recorded for this clonotype. The chain links TRBV30 to TRBJ1-1, with D maybe TRBD1 (5 bases). The germline gives CDR1 GTSNPN, CDR2 SVGIG (reference sequence). CDR3 length: 15 residues. The V end lost 3 bases, the J end lost 1 base, and 15 bases lay between the germline ends. The DNA of the CDR3 is TGTGCCTGGAGCCCGGGGGGGTGGGAGAACACTGAAGCTTTCTTT. It yields the protein CAWSPGGWENTEAFF.

The J gene is TRBJ2-7, the V gene TRBV15, with D perhaps TRBD1 (5 bases). The germline V and J ends were trimmed by 4 bases and 2 bases, with 12 bases remaining between them. Germline V CDR1 and CDR2: LNHNV, YYDKDF (reference sequence). CDR3 length: 14 residues. CDR3: CATSTLDSPYEQYF. DNA for the CDR3: TGTGCCACCAGCACCCTCGACAGTCCCTACGAGCAGTACTTC.

This clonotype has a count of ten or more. The CDR3 sequence: CASSLAGTGSGELFF. CDR3 bases: TGTGCCAGCAGTTTAGCTGGGACAGGGTCCGGGGAGCTGTTTTTT. The rearrangement joins TRBV12-3 or TRBV12-4 to TRBJ2-2, with TRBD1 matching 9 bases. The CDR3 length is 15 residues. The V segment lost 0 bases and the J segment 6 bases; nucleotides outside the gene matches: 2.

This clonotype has ten or more counts. This chain uses TRBV19 with TRBJ1-2; 7 bases are shared with TRBD1. V dropped 8 bases and J dropped 7; count of bases not matched to a gene: 13. The CDR3 has 14 residues. Germline values: CDR1 LNHDA, CDR2 SQIVND (reference sequence). The CDR3 DNA follows: TGTGCCAGTCGAGAGACAGGGCTTGAGTCTGGCTACACCTTC. This gives the protein CASRETGLESGYTF.

The rearrangement joins TRBV5-1 to TRBJ1-5; tentatively, D is TRBD1 (6 bases). The V and J ends lost 0 bases and 6 bases respectively, with 16 bases between them. This CDR3 spans 16 amino acids. Germline assignment: CDR1 SGHRS and CDR2 YFSETQ. The CDR3: CASSLGLGASGQPQHF. CDR3 sequence (DNA): TGCGCCAGCAGCTTGGGTCTGGGGGCGAGTGGTCAGCCCCAGCATTTT.

This clonotype was seen repeatedly, ten times or more. The chain recombines TRBV4-1 with TRBJ1-2; D gene uncertain. The CDR3 loop spans 14 amino acids. The ends were cut back, 1 base at V and 3 bases at J, with 9 bases in the middle. Germline V gene sequence: CDR1 MGHRA, CDR2 YSYEKL. The CDR3, as DNA: TGCGCCAGCAGCCAAGTCGGCGGTTACTATGGCTACACCTTC. Its protein is CASSQVGGYYGYTF.

This clonotype has ten or more counts. This chain joins TRBV7-9 and TRBJ1-2; D is possibly TRBD1 (6 bases). Germline lookup yields CDR1 SEHNR and CDR2 FQNEAQ (reference sequence). The V gene lost 10 bases and the J gene lost 4 bases, with 16 bases spanning the gap. CDR3 length: 13 residues. In DNA form, the CDR3 reads TGTGCCATCCGAAAGATAGGGGGCTATGGCTACACCTTC. Its protein product is CAIRKIGGYGYTF.

Many counts were recorded for this clonotype. The chain has TRBV6-2 or TRBV6-3 and TRBJ1-5; TRBD1 matches 7 bases. This CDR3 region has 15 residues. From germline, CDR1 is MNHEY and CDR2 SVGEGT. V gave up 1 base and J gave up 5 bases; unmatched junction bases: 5. The CDR3 reads CASSYYGTEYQPQHF. Written as DNA, the CDR3 is TGTGCCAGCAGTTACTATGGGACAGAGTATCAGCCCCAGCATTTT.

This clonotype appeared many times. This chain uses TRBV29-1 with TRBJ1-1, with a possible D match to TRBD1 (5 bases). CDR1 is SQVTM, CDR2 ANQGSEA, per germline. This CDR3 spans 15 amino acids. Trimming took 6 bases from V and 5 from J, leaving 22 bases between them. CDR3 sequence reads: CSVTTGLRGGTEAFF. The CDR3 coding sequence is TGCAGCGTCACAACTGGCCTGAGGGGTGGTACTGAAGCTTTCTTT.

About this clonotype itself: Since a much larger clone is just one base distant, this may be a read error. Since the CDR3 does not end with the conserved phenylalanine or tryptophan, this likely comes from a read error. V is TRBV2 and J is TRBJ2-7; perhaps D is TRBD1 or TRBD2 (5 bases each). The CDR3 loop spans 15 amino acids. Looked up from germline, CDR1 is SNHLY and CDR2 is FYNNEI. Trimming took 4 bases from V and 0 from J, leaving 13 bases between them. The CDR3 DNA sequence: TGTGCCAGCAGTGTCCGGGGCGCCAGCTCCTACGAGCAGTACCTC. It translates to CASSVRGASSYEQYL.

This clonotype was seen ten or more times. The V and J genes are TRBV28 and TRBJ2-5; 11 bases map to TRBD1. CDR1 MDHEN and CDR2 SYDVKM come from the germline V gene. CDR3 length equals 16 residues. J gave up 2 bases and V 6 bases, and 8 bases lay outside the gene matches. CDR3 nucleotides: TGTGCCAGCAGCCGTGGACAGGGGGCTGGGCAAGAGACCCAGTACTTC. It codes for CASSRGQGAGQETQYF.

This clonotype was seen at least ten times. The chain joins TRBV7-8 to TRBJ2-7, with D possibly being TRBD1 (6 bases). This CDR3 spans 15 amino acids. Trimming took 5 bases from V and 4 from J, leaving 18 bases between them. Per the germline V gene, CDR1 is SGHVS and CDR2 is FQNEAQ. The CDR3 protein is CASSQRRDIVYEQYF. The DNA for the CDR3 is TGTGCCAGCAGCCAGCGCCGGGACATCGTTTACGAGCAGTACTTC.